These 10 T cell receptor beta chains were sequenced from one sample in a study of CD8 T cells in Susac syndrome. It was with random hexamers that about 0.45 to 1 ug RNA was reverse transcribed. TCRdb fed the immunoSEQ multiplex PCR reads into MiXCR, producing one record per CDR3 protein. Of 20,000 to 25,000 distinct CDR3 sequences in the sample, around 94% were seen once. Input material: CD8+ T cells from PBMCs. The receptor source for this set is a human donor in good health.

This rearrangement joins TRBV9 to TRBJ2-3; D unresolved. Trimming shortened V by 0 bases and J by 6 bases, and 11 bases separated the two germline ends. The CDR3 runs to 14 residues. CDR1 and CDR2 from the germline V gene are SGDLS and YYNGEE. In nucleotides, the CDR3 is TGTGCCAGCAGCGTAGCTTGGCAGAAGGATACGCAGTATTTT. This gives the protein CASSVAWQKDTQYF.

V is TRBV2 and J is TRBJ1-3; possible D gene TRBD1, 6 bases. The germline V and J ends were trimmed by 9 bases and 4 bases, with 10 bases remaining between them. The CDR3 totals 12 residues. In germline, CDR1 is SNHLY, CDR2 FYNNEI. The CDR3 region is CAREDSGNTIYF. In DNA, the CDR3 is TGTGCCAGAGAGGACAGCGGAAACACCATATATTTT.

CDR3 protein: CASSFEGSYGYTF. DNA of the CDR3: TGTGCCAGCAGCTTCGAGGGGTCCTATGGCTACACCTTC. The genes are TRBV7-2 and TRBJ1-2; the D gene is possibly TRBD1 (5 bases). Looked up from germline, CDR1 is SGHTA and CDR2 is FQGNSA. V was cut by 3 bases and J by 4 bases, with 9 bases left in between. This CDR3 comprises 13 residues.

Comments on this clonotype: One end of the junction fails to match germline, which may point to a read error. This sequence joins TRBV5-1 and TRBJ2-7; D gene uncertain. The CDR3 has 8 residues. Germline V gives CDR1 SGHRS, CDR2 YFSETQ. The CDR3 DNA follows: TGCGCCAGCAGCTGCACGCACTTC. Translating it yields CASSCTHF.

The CDR3 DNA reads as TGCAGTGCTAGAGATTGGAGGGGTAACGAGCAGTACTTC. Translated, it gives CSARDWRGNEQYF. The chain uses TRBV20-1 and TRBJ2-7, with a tentative D call TRBD2 (6 bases). Germline V CDR1 and CDR2: DFQATT, SNEGSKA (reference sequence). This CDR3 region has 13 residues. Trimming stripped 0 bases from V and 5 bases from J, with 11 bases between.

A few counts support this clonotype. The rearrangement joins TRBV6-2 or TRBV6-3 to TRBJ2-7; 10 nucleotides line up with TRBD2. This CDR3 has 14 residues. Germline trimming cut 4 bases from V and 3 bases from J; bases unmatched to any gene: 3. The germline V gene encodes CDR1 MNHEY and CDR2 SVGEGT. In nucleotides, the CDR3 is TGTGCCAGCAGTTTCGGACTAGCGGTCTACGAGCAGTACTTC. Protein sequence: CASSFGLAVYEQYF.

The rearrangement joins TRBV4-3 to TRBJ1-1; D unresolved. CDR1 LGHNA and CDR2 YSLEER come from the germline V gene. The CDR3 extends over 13 amino acids. Trimming left V 0 bases short and J 7 bases short, with 9 bases between. CDR3: CASSQESNYEAFF. The DNA of the CDR3 is TGCGCCAGCAGCCAAGAATCGAACTATGAAGCTTTCTTT.

The gene calls are TRBV12-3 or TRBV12-4 and TRBJ1-1, with no clear D. CDR3 length: 12 residues. Trimming removed 7 bases at V and 1 base at J, with 7 bases between. The CDR3 nucleotides read TGTGCCAGCACCTCGGGGAACACTGAAGCTTTCTTT. It encodes CASTSGNTEAFF.

The chain has TRBV5-6 and TRBJ1-5; perhaps TRBD1 as D (6 bases). This CDR3 is built from 15 residues. CDR1 SGHDT and CDR2 YYEEEE come from the germline V gene. The V gene lost 2 bases and the J gene lost 6 bases, with 15 bases spanning the gap. CDR3 in amino acids: CASSLGGTWGQPQHF. Here the CDR3 DNA reads TGTGCCAGCAGCTTAGGGGGAACGTGGGGTCAGCCCCAGCATTTT.

The count of this clonotype is one. The J gene is TRBJ2-2, the V gene TRBV6-5; possible D gene TRBD1, 5 bases. Per germline, CDR1 MNHEY and CDR2 SVGAGI. This CDR3 spans 17 amino acids. Trimming shortened V by 0 bases and J by 5 bases, and 16 bases separated the two germline ends. The CDR3 DNA reads TGTGCCAGCAGTTACTCGCAGGGATACGGCGGAACCGGGGAGCTGTTTTTT. Amino acid sequence: CASSYSQGYGGTGELFF.